This T cell receptor (beta chain) was documented in a study of T cell repertoires in cytomegalovirus infection. The study, taken as a whole, reports: Cumulative public TCR beta family frequency identified carriers of CMV plus the relevant HLA. CMV-specific TCR beta clonotypes restricted by HLA-C dominated the ex vivo response.

MiXCR, run by TCRdb on the reads, gives a single entry per CDR3 protein. The sample has 200,000 to 250,000 distinct CDR3 sequences, around 35% seen once; the top ten hold approximately 60%. V lost 3 bases to trimming and J lost 4 bases; unmatched junction nucleotides: 3. Germline V gene lookup returns CDR1 KGHDR and CDR2 SFDVKD. The CDR3 is 16 amino acids. With respect to this clonotype: What it binds is unknown.

The clonotype originates from a human donor in good health (CMV status not recorded). Some clones in this sample may be carry-over from other donors' samples. This sample comprised CD8+ T cells from cultured PBMCs, obtained from culture after CMV antigen stimulation. The chain links TRBV24-1 to TRBJ2-1; 12 bases fit TRBD2. The CDR3 nucleotides read TGTGCCACCAGTGATCTAGCGGGAGGGGGGTACAATGAGCAGTTCTTC. Protein: CATSDLAGGGYNEQFF.